This TCR beta chain stems from a study of blood T cells in healthy people across ages. CDR3 length: 15 amino acids. Unmatched junction bases numbered 6, after V lost 6 bases and J lost 1 base. CDR1 and CDR2 (germline): MDHEN, SYDVKM. A second about 6 to 11 cycle PCR used barcoded and J-beta primers. Every molecule of cDNA carried a tag from a template-switch adaptor with 12 random nucleotides. TCRdb reprocessed the 5' RACE reads via MiXCR and lists one record per CDR3 protein. The sample carries about 970,000 distinct CDR3 sequences, roughly half recorded once. Sequencing used blood. The chain combines TRBV28 with TRBJ2-7; 10 nucleotides match TRBD1. The sequence was obtained from an older woman in good health. In DNA, the CDR3 is TGTGCCAGCAGGTCAGACAGGGGGCCGTCCTACGAGCAGTACTTC. This codes for CASRSDRGPSYEQYF.